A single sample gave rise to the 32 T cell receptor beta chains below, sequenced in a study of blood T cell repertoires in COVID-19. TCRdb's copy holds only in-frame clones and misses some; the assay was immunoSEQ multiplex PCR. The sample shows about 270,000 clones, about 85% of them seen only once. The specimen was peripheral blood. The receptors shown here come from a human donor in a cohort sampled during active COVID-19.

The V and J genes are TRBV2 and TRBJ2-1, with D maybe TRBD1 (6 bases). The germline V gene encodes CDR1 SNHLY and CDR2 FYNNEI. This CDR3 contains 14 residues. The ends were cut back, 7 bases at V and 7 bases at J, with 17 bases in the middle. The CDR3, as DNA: TGTGCCAGCACCGCCAGGGGCCTGGGGAATGAGCAGTTCTTC. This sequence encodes CASTARGLGNEQFF.

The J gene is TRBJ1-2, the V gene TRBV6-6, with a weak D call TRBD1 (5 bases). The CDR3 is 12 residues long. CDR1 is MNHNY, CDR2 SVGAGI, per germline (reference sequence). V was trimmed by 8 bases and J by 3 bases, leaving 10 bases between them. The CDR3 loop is CASRDFYYGYTF. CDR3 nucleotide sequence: TGTGCCAGCCGGGACTTCTACTATGGCTACACCTTC.

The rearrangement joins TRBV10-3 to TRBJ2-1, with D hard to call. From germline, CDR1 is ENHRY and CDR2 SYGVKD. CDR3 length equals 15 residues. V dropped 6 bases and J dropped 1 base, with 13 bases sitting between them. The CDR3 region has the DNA TGTGCCATCAGATCCAGCGTGGTGTCCTACAATGAGCAGTTCTTC. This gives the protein CAIRSSVVSYNEQFF.

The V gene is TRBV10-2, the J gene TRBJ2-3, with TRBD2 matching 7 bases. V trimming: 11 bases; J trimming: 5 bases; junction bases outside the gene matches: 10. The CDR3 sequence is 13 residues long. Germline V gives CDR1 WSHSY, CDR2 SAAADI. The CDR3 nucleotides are TGCGCCGGATCCGGGACTACAAGAGATACGCAGTATTTT. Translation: CAGSGTTRDTQYF.

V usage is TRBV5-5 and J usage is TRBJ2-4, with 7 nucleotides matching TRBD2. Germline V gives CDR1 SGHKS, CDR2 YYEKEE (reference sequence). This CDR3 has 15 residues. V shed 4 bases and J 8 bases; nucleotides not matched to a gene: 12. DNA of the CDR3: TGTGCCAGCAGCCGCACGGGAGGCGGAGGTGACATTCAGTACTTC. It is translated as CASSRTGGGGDIQYF.

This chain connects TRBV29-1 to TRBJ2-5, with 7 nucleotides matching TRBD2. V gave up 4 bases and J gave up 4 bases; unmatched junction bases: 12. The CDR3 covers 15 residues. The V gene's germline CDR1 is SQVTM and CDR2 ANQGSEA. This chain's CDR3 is CSVGGSQASGETQYF. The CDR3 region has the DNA TGCAGCGTTGGGGGGAGTCAGGCTAGCGGAGAGACCCAGTACTTC.

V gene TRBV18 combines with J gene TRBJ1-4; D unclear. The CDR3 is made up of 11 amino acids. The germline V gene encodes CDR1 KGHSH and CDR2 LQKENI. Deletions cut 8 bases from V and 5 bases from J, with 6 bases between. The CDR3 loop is CASRVNEKLFF. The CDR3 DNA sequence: TGTGCCAGCCGGGTAAATGAAAAACTGTTTTTT.

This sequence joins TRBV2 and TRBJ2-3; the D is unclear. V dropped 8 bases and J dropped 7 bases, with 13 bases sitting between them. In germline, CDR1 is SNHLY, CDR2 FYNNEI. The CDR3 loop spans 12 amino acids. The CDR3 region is CASGINTYTQYF. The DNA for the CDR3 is TGTGCCAGCGGTATAAACACGTATACGCAGTATTTT.

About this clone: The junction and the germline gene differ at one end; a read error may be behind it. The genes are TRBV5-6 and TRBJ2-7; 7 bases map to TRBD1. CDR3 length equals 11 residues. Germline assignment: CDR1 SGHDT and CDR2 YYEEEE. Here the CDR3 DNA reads TGTGCCAGCAGCTACCTCGGGACAGAGGACTTC. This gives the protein CASSYLGTEDF.

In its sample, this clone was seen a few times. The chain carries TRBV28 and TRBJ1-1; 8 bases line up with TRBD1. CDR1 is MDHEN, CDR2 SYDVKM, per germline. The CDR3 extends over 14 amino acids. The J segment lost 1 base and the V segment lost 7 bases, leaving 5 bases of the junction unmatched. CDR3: CASIPQGGNTEAFF. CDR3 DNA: TGTGCCAGCATTCCACAGGGGGGGAACACTGAAGCTTTCTTT.

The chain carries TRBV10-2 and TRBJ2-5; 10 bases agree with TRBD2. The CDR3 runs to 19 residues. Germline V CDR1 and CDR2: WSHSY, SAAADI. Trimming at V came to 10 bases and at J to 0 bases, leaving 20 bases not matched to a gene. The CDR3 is CATGSMGLAQRQYQETQYF. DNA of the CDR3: TGCGCCACCGGAAGTATGGGACTAGCGCAACGTCAGTACCAAGAGACCCAGTACTTC.

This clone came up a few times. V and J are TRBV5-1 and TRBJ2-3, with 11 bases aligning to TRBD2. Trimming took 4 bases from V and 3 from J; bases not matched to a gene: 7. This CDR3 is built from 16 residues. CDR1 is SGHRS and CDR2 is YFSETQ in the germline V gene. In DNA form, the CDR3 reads TGCGCCAGCAGCACACTACCTAGCGGGAGGACAGATACGCAGTATTTT. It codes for CASSTLPSGRTDTQYF.

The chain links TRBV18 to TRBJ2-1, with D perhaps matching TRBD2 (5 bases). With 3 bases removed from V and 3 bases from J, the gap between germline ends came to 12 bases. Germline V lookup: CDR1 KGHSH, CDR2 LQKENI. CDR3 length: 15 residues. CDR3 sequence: CASSPLSGDYNEQFF. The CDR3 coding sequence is TGTGCCAGCTCACCCCTCAGCGGTGACTACAATGAGCAGTTCTTC.

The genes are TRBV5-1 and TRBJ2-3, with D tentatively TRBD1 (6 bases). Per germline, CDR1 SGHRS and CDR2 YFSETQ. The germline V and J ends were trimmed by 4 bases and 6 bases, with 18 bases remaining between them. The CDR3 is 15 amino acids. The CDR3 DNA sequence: TGCGCCAGCAGCCCCGCTGAGGTGCAGGGGGATACGCAGTATTTT. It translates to CASSPAEVQGDTQYF.

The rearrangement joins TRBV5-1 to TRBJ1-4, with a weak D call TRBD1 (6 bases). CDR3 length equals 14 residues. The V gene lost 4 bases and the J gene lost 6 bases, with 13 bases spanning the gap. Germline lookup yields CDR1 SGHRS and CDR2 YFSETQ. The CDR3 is CASSLGTRDEKLFF. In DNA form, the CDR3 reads TGCGCCAGCAGCCTCGGGACAAGGGATGAAAAACTGTTTTTT.

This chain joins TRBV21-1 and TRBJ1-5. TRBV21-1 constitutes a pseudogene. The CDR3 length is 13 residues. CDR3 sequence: CASPKGGGLTQHF. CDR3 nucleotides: TGTGCCAGCCCAAAGGGGGGGGGTTTGACCCAGCATTTT.

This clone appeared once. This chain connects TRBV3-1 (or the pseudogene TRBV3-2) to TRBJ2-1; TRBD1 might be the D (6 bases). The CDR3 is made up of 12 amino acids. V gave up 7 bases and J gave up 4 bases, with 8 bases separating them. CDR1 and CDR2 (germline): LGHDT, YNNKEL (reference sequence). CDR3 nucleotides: TGTGCCAGCAACACAGGGTACAATGAGCAGTTCTTC. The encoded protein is CASNTGYNEQFF.

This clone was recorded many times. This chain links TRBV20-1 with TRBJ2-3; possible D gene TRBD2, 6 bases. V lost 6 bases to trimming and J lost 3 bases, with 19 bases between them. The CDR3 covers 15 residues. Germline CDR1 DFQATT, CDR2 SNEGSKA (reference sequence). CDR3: CSASVGGFATDTQYF. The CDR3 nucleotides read TGCAGTGCGAGTGTGGGGGGTTTCGCTACAGATACGCAGTATTTT.

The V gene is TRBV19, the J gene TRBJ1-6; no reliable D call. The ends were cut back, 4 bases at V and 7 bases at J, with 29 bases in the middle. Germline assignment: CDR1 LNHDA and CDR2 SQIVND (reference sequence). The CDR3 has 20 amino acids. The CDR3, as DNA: TGTGCCAGTAGTACTCCAAGGACTCTCGGTGGCATAAGTGGAAATTCACCCCTCCACTTT. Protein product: CASSTPRTLGGISGNSPLHF. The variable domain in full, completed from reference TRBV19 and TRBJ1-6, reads DGGITQSPKYLFRKEGQNVTLSCEQNLNHDAMYWYRQDPGQGLRLIYYSQIVNDFQKGDIAEGYSVSREKKESFPLTVTSAQKNPTAFYLCASSTPRTLGGISGNSPLHFGNGTRLTVT.

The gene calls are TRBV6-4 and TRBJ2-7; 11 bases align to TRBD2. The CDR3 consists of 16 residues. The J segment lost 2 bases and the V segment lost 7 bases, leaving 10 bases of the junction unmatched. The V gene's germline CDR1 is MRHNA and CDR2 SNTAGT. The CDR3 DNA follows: TGTGCCAGCAATGGACTAGCGGGTGAGCCCCCCTACGAGCAGTACTTC. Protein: CASNGLAGEPPYEQYF.

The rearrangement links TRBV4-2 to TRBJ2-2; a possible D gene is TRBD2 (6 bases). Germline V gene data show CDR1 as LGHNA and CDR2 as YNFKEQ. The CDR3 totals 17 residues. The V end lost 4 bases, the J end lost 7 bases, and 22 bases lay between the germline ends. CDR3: CASSLQQTRGVGGELFF. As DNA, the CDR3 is TGTGCCAGCAGCCTGCAACAGACTAGAGGCGTCGGCGGGGAGCTGTTTTTT.

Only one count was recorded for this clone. The CDR3 sequence: CASRDREGSNQPQHF. The CDR3, as DNA: TGTGCCAGCCGGGACAGGGAAGGGAGCAATCAGCCCCAGCATTTT. The gene calls are TRBV6-4 and TRBJ1-5; 9 positions match TRBD1. Germline CDR1 MRHNA, CDR2 SNTAGT. V was pared by 8 bases and J by 1 base, with 6 bases of the junction left unmatched. This CDR3 is 15 amino acids long.

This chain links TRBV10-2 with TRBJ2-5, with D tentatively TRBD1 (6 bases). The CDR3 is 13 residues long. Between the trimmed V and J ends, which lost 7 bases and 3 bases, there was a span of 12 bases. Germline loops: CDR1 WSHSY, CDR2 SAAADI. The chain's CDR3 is CASTQDSEETQYF. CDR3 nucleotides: TGCGCCAGCACCCAGGACAGTGAAGAGACCCAGTACTTC.

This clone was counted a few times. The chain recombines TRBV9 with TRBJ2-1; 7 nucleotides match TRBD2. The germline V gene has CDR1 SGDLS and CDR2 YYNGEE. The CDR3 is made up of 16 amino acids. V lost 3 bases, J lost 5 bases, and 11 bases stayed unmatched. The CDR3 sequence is CASSAHGASGNNEQFF. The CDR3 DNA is TGTGCCAGCAGCGCCCATGGGGCTAGCGGTAACAATGAGCAGTTCTTC.

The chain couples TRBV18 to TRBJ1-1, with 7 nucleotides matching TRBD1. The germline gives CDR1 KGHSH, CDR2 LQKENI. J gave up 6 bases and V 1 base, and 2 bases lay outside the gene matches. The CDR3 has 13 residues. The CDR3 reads CASSPQQGSEAFF. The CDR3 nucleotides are TGTGCCAGCTCACCACAACAGGGGTCTGAAGCTTTCTTT.

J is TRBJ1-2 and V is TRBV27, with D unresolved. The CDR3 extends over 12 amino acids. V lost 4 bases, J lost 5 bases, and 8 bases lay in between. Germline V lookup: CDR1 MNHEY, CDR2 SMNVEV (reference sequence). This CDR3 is CASSSGRYGYTF. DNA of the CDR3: TGTGCCAGCAGTTCCGGGAGGTATGGCTACACCTTC.

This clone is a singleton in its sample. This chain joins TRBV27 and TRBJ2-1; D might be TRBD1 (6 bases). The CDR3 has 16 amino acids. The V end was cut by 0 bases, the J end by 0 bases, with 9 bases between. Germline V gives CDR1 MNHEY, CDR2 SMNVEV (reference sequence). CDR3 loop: CASSLSGASSYNEQFF. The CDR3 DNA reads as TGTGCCAGCAGTTTATCGGGGGCCAGCTCCTACAATGAGCAGTTCTTC.

CDR3 in DNA: TGTGCCAGCAGTGAAGCGCGGGGTCCAGATACGCAGTATTTT. It is translated as CASSEARGPDTQYF. The chain joins TRBV2 to TRBJ2-3; D might be TRBD2 (6 bases). Deletions cut 0 bases from V and 4 bases from J, with 8 bases between. The CDR3 length is 14 residues. Germline CDR1 is SNHLY and CDR2 is FYNNEI. The entire variable domain, with the rest obtained from reference TRBV2 and TRBJ2-3, is as follows: EPEVTQTPSHQVTQMGQEVILRCVPISNHLYFYWYRQILGQKVEFLVSFYNNEISEKSEIFDDQFSVERPDGSNFTLKIRSTKLEDSAMYFCASSEARGPDTQYFGPGTRLTVL.

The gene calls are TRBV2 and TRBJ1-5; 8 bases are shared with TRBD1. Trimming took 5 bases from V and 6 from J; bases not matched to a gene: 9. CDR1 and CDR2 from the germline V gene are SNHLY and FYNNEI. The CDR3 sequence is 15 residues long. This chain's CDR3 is CASSPDDRGIQPQHF. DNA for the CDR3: TGTGCCAGCAGTCCCGACGACAGGGGCATTCAGCCCCAGCATTTT.

CDR3 in DNA: TGTGCCAGCAGAATCACCCCGGGCCAGGGAGGAGAGACCCAGTACTTC. Residues: CASRITPGQGGETQYF. The rearrangement links TRBV27 to TRBJ2-5; the D gene is possibly TRBD2 (6 bases). This CDR3 spans 16 amino acids. The ends were cut back, 6 bases at V and 4 bases at J, with 21 bases in the middle. Germline CDR1 MNHEY, CDR2 SMNVEV (reference sequence).

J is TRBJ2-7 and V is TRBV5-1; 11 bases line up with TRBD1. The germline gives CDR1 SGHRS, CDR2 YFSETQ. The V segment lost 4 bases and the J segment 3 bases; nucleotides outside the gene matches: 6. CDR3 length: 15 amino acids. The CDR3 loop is CASSRPGTGGYEQYF. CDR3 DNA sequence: TGCGCCAGCAGCAGACCCGGGACAGGGGGCTACGAGCAGTACTTC.

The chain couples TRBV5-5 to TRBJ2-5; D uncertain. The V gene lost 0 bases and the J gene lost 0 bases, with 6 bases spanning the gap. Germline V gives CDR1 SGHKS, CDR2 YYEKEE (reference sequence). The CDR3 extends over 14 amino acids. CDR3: CASSLAGNQETQYF. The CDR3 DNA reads TGTGCCAGCAGCTTGGCTGGCAACCAAGAGACCCAGTACTTC.